The 25 T cell receptor beta chains reported below all come from one sample, sequenced in a study of blood T cell repertoires in COVID-19. TCRdb's copy holds only in-frame clones and misses some; the assay was immunoSEQ multiplex PCR. The sample lists 100,000 or so clones; 88% were seen once. Material for sequencing was peripheral blood. All receptors come from a human donor in a cohort sampled during active COVID-19.

As for this clone: A junction end diverges from the germline sequence, so it may reflect a read error. The chain uses TRBV6-5 and TRBJ1-6; 7 bases line up with TRBD1. Germline V lookup: CDR1 MNHEY, CDR2 SVGAGI. The CDR3 loop spans 15 amino acids. CDR3 amino acids: CASSLQGRFRSPPHF. The CDR3 DNA sequence: TGTGCCAGCAGCTTACAGGGGCGGTTTAGGTCACCCCCCCACTTT.

The chain recombines TRBV7-2 with TRBJ2-5; TRBD2 agrees at 8 bases. The CDR3 is 14 amino acids. Per germline, CDR1 SGHTA and CDR2 FQGNSA. After removal of 6 bases from V and 4 bases from J, the junction contained 7 bases not matched to a gene. CDR3: CASRVSGSRETQYF. CDR3 nucleotides: TGTGCCAGCAGGGTGAGCGGGAGTCGAGAGACCCAGTACTTC.

The V call is TRBV24-1, the J call TRBJ2-2; 8 bases line up with TRBD2. The CDR3 is 16 residues long. Germline assignment: CDR1 KGHDR and CDR2 SFDVKD. Losses at the gene ends were 2 bases for V and 5 bases for J; bases not matched to a gene: 6. The CDR3 here is CATSDSGLGRTGELFF. CDR3 bases: TGTGCCACCAGTGATTCGGGACTAGGTAGAACCGGGGAGCTGTTTTTT.

The chain is built from TRBV7-3 and TRBJ2-3, with 8 bases that match TRBD1. CDR3 length equals 14 residues. The V gene's germline CDR1 is SGHTA and CDR2 FQGTGA. The junction had 0 bases not matched to a gene; V was cut back by 1 base and J by 3 bases. CDR3 coding DNA: TGTGCCAGCAGCTTAAGACAGGGGACAGATACGCAGTATTTT. Amino acid sequence: CASSLRQGTDTQYF.

The V gene is TRBV7-6, the J gene TRBJ2-3; TRBD2 agrees at 11 bases. The CDR3 runs to 18 residues. V lost 4 bases and J lost 1; bases outside the gene matches: 10. Per germline, CDR1 SGHVS and CDR2 FNYEAQ. The CDR3 is CASSYTATSGRGTDTQYF. CDR3 in DNA: TGTGCCAGCAGCTACACCGCTACTAGCGGGAGAGGCACAGATACGCAGTATTTT.

The rearrangement uses TRBV7-2 and TRBJ2-7, with 11 bases lining up with TRBD1. Germline V gene lookup returns CDR1 SGHTA and CDR2 FQGNSA. There are 16 residues in the CDR3. The trim removed 3 bases at V and 2 bases at J, leaving 6 bases unmatched. The CDR3 DNA reads TGTGCCAGCAGCTTCAGGACGGGACAGGGGGCCTACGAGCAGTACTTC. This sequence encodes CASSFRTGQGAYEQYF.

V is TRBV21-1 and J is TRBJ2-7; the table gives TRBD1 as D, unverified against the DNA. TRBV21-1 is a pseudogene locus. The CDR3 is 15 amino acids. The CDR3 bases are TGTGCCAGCTTGACGTTGGACAGGGCGACCTACGAGCAGTACTTC. The encoded protein is CASLTLDRATYEQYF.

This sequence joins TRBV2 and TRBJ2-3; TRBD1 matches 9 bases. CDR3 size: 16 residues. Germline CDR1 is SNHLY and CDR2 is FYNNEI. Germline trimming cut 4 bases from V and 2 bases from J; bases unmatched to any gene: 7. Here the CDR3 reads CASSADRGLLTDTQYF. DNA of the CDR3: TGTGCCAGCAGTGCGGACAGGGGCCTCCTCACAGATACGCAGTATTTT.

The J gene is TRBJ2-7, the V gene TRBV27; TRBD1 agrees at 9 bases. Germline CDR1 reads MNHEY; CDR2 reads SMNVEV (reference sequence). The CDR3 loop spans 13 amino acids. V lost 10 bases and J lost 3; bases outside the gene matches: 7. CDR3 bases: TGTGCCATAAGGGACAGGGCAAGCTACGAGCAGTACTTC. It is translated as CAIRDRASYEQYF.

The rearrangement links TRBV20-1 to TRBJ2-2; 8 bases agree with TRBD1. Looked up from germline, CDR1 is DFQATT and CDR2 is SNEGSKA (reference sequence). The CDR3 covers 15 residues. Trimming took 6 bases from V and 4 from J; bases not matched to a gene: 10. The CDR3 DNA reads as TGCAGTGCCAGTGACAGGGGTCGGAGCACCGGGGAGCTGTTTTTT. It is translated as CSASDRGRSTGELFF.

This chain uses TRBV9 with TRBJ2-3; TRBD1 agrees at 7 bases. CDR3 length: 16 amino acids. The germline V gene has CDR1 SGDLS and CDR2 YYNGEE. V lost 3 bases and J lost 5; bases outside the gene matches: 12. CDR3 loop: CASSARTGQLGDTQYF. The CDR3 DNA follows: TGTGCCAGCAGCGCCCGGACAGGCCAGCTTGGAGATACGCAGTATTTT.

The chain joins TRBV12-2 to TRBJ2-1; the tabulated D call, TRBD2, remains unverified against the DNA. TRBV12-2 is described as a pseudogene. This CDR3 is 16 amino acids long. CDR3 DNA: TGTGCAAGTCGCCAGGGGCTAGCGGGGGGGACCAATGAGCAGTTCTTC. Protein product: CASRQGLAGGTNEQFF.

The chain recombines TRBV5-5 with TRBJ1-3; no clear D. With 6 bases removed from V and 0 bases from J, the gap between germline ends came to 13 bases. Germline-derived CDR1 and CDR2 are SGHKS and YYEKEE (reference sequence). This CDR3 contains 15 residues. Here the CDR3 reads CASIFSLSSGNTIYF. CDR3 nucleotides: TGTGCCAGCATCTTCAGTCTCAGCTCTGGAAACACCATATATTTT.

The CDR3 spells CASGKREYNEQFF. The CDR3 DNA reads TGTGCCAGCGGGAAGCGGGAATACAATGAGCAGTTCTTC. The chain carries TRBV6-5 and TRBJ2-1; 7 nucleotides align to TRBD2. In germline, CDR1 is MNHEY, CDR2 SVGAGI. The CDR3 sequence is 13 residues long. The trim removed 8 bases at V and 4 bases at J, leaving 5 bases unmatched.

The chain is built from TRBV7-6 and TRBJ2-7; 11 nucleotides agree with TRBD2. Germline lookup yields CDR1 SGHVS and CDR2 FNYEAQ. The CDR3 contains 17 residues. J gave up 5 bases and V 5 bases, and 14 bases lay outside the gene matches. CDR3: CASSPTSGSALRNEQYF. CDR3 sequence (DNA): TGTGCCAGCAGCCCTACTAGCGGGAGTGCCCTAAGGAACGAGCAGTACTTC.

The CDR3 DNA reads as TGTGCCAGCAGGAGCAGACTAGCGGACTACGAGCAGTACTTC. Translated: CASRSRLADYEQYF. The rearrangement uses TRBV6-5 and TRBJ2-7, with 9 bases that match TRBD2. The CDR3 contains 14 residues. J was trimmed by 3 bases and V by 6 bases; bases with no gene match: 6. Per germline, CDR1 MNHEY and CDR2 SVGAGI.

V usage is TRBV5-6 and J usage is TRBJ1-5; 7 bases match TRBD1. CDR3 length: 14 amino acids. The ends lost 0 bases at V and 9 bases at J; junction bases unmatched: 6. The germline V gene has CDR1 SGHDT and CDR2 YYEEEE. DNA of the CDR3: TGTGCCAGCAGCTTGGGAGGGGGCTTGGTGCCCCAGCATTTT. It specifies CASSLGGGLVPQHF.

This rearrangement joins TRBV5-6 to TRBJ1-5; a weak D match, TRBD1 (5 bases). The length of the CDR3 is 15 residues. Trimming pared 10 bases from V and 8 bases from J, leaving 25 bases between. The germline V gene has CDR1 SGHDT and CDR2 YYEEEE. The CDR3 DNA reads as TGTGCCGGACGGAACGACAGCAACTATGCCAAGCCCCAGCATTTT. It specifies CAGRNDSNYAKPQHF.

This rearrangement joins TRBV2 to TRBJ1-5, with D maybe TRBD1 (6 bases). The germline V gene encodes CDR1 SNHLY and CDR2 FYNNEI. This CDR3 comprises 15 residues. The V and J ends lost 6 bases and 2 bases respectively, with 14 bases between them. CDR3 DNA sequence: TGTGCCAGCAGCCCCAGGGGCGATCGCAATCAGCCCCAGCATTTT. Its protein product is CASSPRGDRNQPQHF.

The chain uses TRBV5-6 and TRBJ2-1; no clear D. Per the germline V gene, CDR1 is SGHDT and CDR2 is YYEEEE. Trimming pared 0 bases from V and 1 base from J, leaving 11 bases between. This CDR3 spans 16 amino acids. The DNA for the CDR3 is TGTGCCAGCAGCTTGGATTCAGGAAATTCCTACAATGAGCAGTTCTTC. Its protein product is CASSLDSGNSYNEQFF.

The rearrangement joins TRBV27 to TRBJ1-2, with D hard to call. Germline CDR1 and CDR2: MNHEY and SMNVEV (reference sequence). The CDR3 length is 12 residues. V lost 2 bases to trimming and J lost 4 bases, with 5 bases between them. CDR3 amino acids: CASSLSGYGYTF. The CDR3 DNA sequence: TGTGCCAGCAGTTTAAGCGGCTATGGCTACACCTTC.

The chain carries TRBV7-3 and TRBJ1-6, with 8 bases fitting TRBD1. This CDR3 is built from 15 residues. CDR1 is SGHTA and CDR2 is FQGTGA in the germline V gene. J was trimmed by 8 bases and V by 5 bases; bases with no gene match: 8. CDR3 residues: CASSPRQGKHSPLHF. The CDR3 nucleotides are TGTGCCAGCAGCCCGCGACAGGGGAAACATTCACCCCTCCACTTT.

This clone appeared once. V usage is TRBV4-2 and J usage is TRBJ2-7; D unresolved. Germline-derived CDR1 and CDR2 are LGHNA and YNFKEQ. This CDR3 spans 13 amino acids. V shed 0 bases and J shed 7 bases, with 10 bases lying between them. Here the CDR3 reads CASSQDPGWEQYF. In DNA form, the CDR3 reads TGTGCCAGCAGCCAAGATCCGGGTTGGGAGCAGTACTTC.

This chain connects TRBV7-2 to TRBJ2-7; D is ambiguous. Trimming took 5 bases from V and 0 from J, leaving 17 bases between them. This CDR3 is built from 16 residues. CDR1 SGHTA and CDR2 FQGNSA come from the germline V gene. CDR3 amino acids: CASSPHPGGASYEQYF. CDR3 in DNA: TGTGCCAGCAGCCCACATCCTGGCGGAGCCTCCTACGAGCAGTACTTC.

The chain employs TRBV28 and TRBJ2-7; tentatively, D is TRBD1 (6 bases). In germline, CDR1 is MDHEN, CDR2 SYDVKM. Trimming took off 4 bases at V and 4 bases at J, with 11 bases between the two ends. This CDR3 contains 13 residues. The CDR3 DNA is TGTGCCAGCAGTTCCCGACAGGTTTACGAGCAGTACTTC. Translated, it gives CASSSRQVYEQYF.